This TCR beta chain is from a study of memory CD4+ T cells and cytomegalovirus serostatus. Overall study context: This sample comes from healthy Belgian adults, several CMV seropositive, some 22 seronegative. General study findings and limits: CMV serostatus prediction reached median AUC around 0.94, or 0.89 with US-trained model. CD4+ memory repertoires contained about 40% of the roughly 160 reported CMV TCRbeta sequences.

Comments on this clone: Its target is unknown.

V lost 0 bases and J lost 3; bases outside the gene matches: 5. The CDR3 contains 16 residues. The germline CDR1 and CDR2 sequences are SGDLS and YYNGEE. The sort gate was single viable CD3+CD4+CD8-CD45RO+ cells for memory CD4+ T cells. Serostatus was set by detecting CMV pp150, pp28, p38, p52 IgG. Assay used: immunoSEQ multiplex PCR; TCRdb lists only in-frame clones, some missing. The data contain 60,000 or so clones, 82% of them singletons. V and J are TRBV9 and TRBJ2-1; the match to TRBD2 covers 8 bases. What was sequenced was memory CD4+ T cells from blood. This sequence originates from an adult in good health and CMV-seronegative. Some clones in this sample may be carry-over from other donors' samples. The CDR3 here is CASSVGEAGVYNEQFF. As DNA, the CDR3 is TGTGCCAGCAGCGTAGGGGAAGCGGGAGTCTACAATGAGCAGTTCTTC.